The rows below give T cell receptor beta chains drawn from one sample of a study of blood T cell repertoires in COVID-19. The repertoire was sequenced with immunoSEQ multiplex PCR; TCRdb's copy has only in-frame clones and lacks some. Of 140,000 to 150,000 clones in the sample, more than 70% are singletons; the top ten hold about 2%. Sequencing was performed on peripheral blood. All receptors derive from a human donor in a cohort sampled during active COVID-19. Each CDR3 is given with its conserved first and last residue. Each record gives: J gene, clone size, V gene, D gene, CDR3 DNA, CDR3 protein. The D gene is left open where the match is weak. Where a row states a size, it is once, few, many or the class of an expanded clone; other rows omit it.

>TRBJ2-3|-|TRBV9|TRBD2
TGTGCCAGCAGCGTAGCTACGCGGGGGGGGAAGGGAGATACGCAGTATTTT
CASSVATRGGKGDTQYF
>TRBJ2-7|-|TRBV19|TRBD2
TGTGCCAGTAGACTAAACAGCGGGGTCTACGAGCAGTACTTC
CASRLNSGVYEQYF
>TRBJ2-5|-|TRBV7-2|-
TGTGCCAGCAGCTTAGCTCCGACAGGACAAGAGACCCAGTACTTC
CASSLAPTGQETQYF
>TRBJ2-3|-|TRBV2|-
TGTGCCAGCAGAGGACAAGGCACAGATACGCAGTATTTT
CASRGQGTDTQYF
>TRBJ1-1|-|TRBV11-1|-
TGTGCCAGCAGCGTAGACAGGTACACTGAAGCTTTCTTT
CASSVDRYTEAFF
>TRBJ2-7|once|TRBV6-5|-
TGTGCCAGCAGTCGACTCTACGAGCAGTACTTC
CASSRLYEQYF
>TRBJ1-1|-|TRBV27|-
TGTGCCAGCAGTTTTAGGGGTAGGACTGAAGCTTTCTTT
CASSFRGRTEAFF
>TRBJ1-5|-|TRBV7-2|-
TGTGCCAGCAGCTTAAACAGGAATAGCAATCAGCCCCAGCATTTT
CASSLNRNSNQPQHF
>TRBJ1-4|once|TRBV7-2|-
TGTGCCAGCAGCCCGGGGGATCGGGGGGCGCAGGAGAAACTGTTTTTT
CASSPGDRGAQEKLFF
>TRBJ2-7|-|TRBV7-2|TRBD1
TGTGCCAGCAGCGGCCGGGACAGGCGATACGAGCAGTACTTC
CASSGRDRRYEQYF
>TRBJ1-1|-|TRBV9|TRBD1
TGTGCCAGCAGCCCGGGACAGGCTCTTTTGAACACTGAAGCTTTCTTT
CASSPGQALLNTEAFF
>TRBJ2-1|-|TRBV19|TRBD2
TGTGCCAGTACACGGCGGGGGACTAGCGGGGGGCGCAATGAGCAGTTCTTC
CASTRRGTSGGRNEQFF
>TRBJ2-3|-|TRBV28|-
TGTGCCAGCAGTTTACCGGGGACTAGCACAGATACGCAGTATTTT
CASSLPGTSTDTQYF
>TRBJ2-1|-|TRBV7-9|TRBD2
TGTGCCAGCAGCCTAACTAGCGGGTACAATGAGCAGTTCTTC
CASSLTSGYNEQFF
>TRBJ2-7|-|TRBV7-6|TRBD1
TGTGCCAGCAGCTTGGGCCATGGGACAGGGGTCTCCTACGAGCAGTACTTC
CASSLGHGTGVSYEQYF
>TRBJ2-3|-|TRBV2|TRBD2
TGTGCCAGCTTGCTCGGGGGGTTACGCACAGATACGCAGTATTTT
CASLLGGLRTDTQYF
>TRBJ2-3|once|TRBV7-9|-
TGTGCCAGCAGCTTAGGATACAGCTTAGATACGCAGTATTTT
CASSLGYSLDTQYF
>TRBJ1-5|-|TRBV5-4|-
TGTGCCAGCAGCTTGAGGGGGAGCAATCAGCCCCAGCATTTT
CASSLRGSNQPQHF
>TRBJ2-7|-|TRBV13|-
TGTGCCAGCAGCCCAAGGAGCTCCTACGAGCAGTACTTC
CASSPRSSYEQYF
>TRBJ1-1|-|TRBV25-1|-
TGTGCCAGCAGTGAATGGAGTAGAGATCCGGGCACTGAAGCTTTCTTT
CASSEWSRDPGTEAFF
>TRBJ2-5|-|TRBV7-2|-
TGTGCCAGCAGCTTATCTCGCCAAGAGACCCAGTACTTC
CASSLSRQETQYF
>TRBJ2-6|-|TRBV28|-
TGTGCCAGCCTCCTCCCGGGGGCCAACGTCCTGACTTTC
CASLLPGANVLTF
>TRBJ2-1|-|TRBV18|TRBD1
TGTGCCAGCTCACCACCGAAGGCAGGGGGCTACAATGAGCAGTTCTTC
CASSPPKAGGYNEQFF
>TRBJ2-6|-|TRBV6-5|-
TGTGCCAGCAGGGACAGTGGAGCCAACGTCCTGACTTTC
CASRDSGANVLTF
>TRBJ2-1|-|TRBV15|TRBD2
TGTGCCACCAGCAGAGACCCCAGCGGGATGCTCGATGAGCAGTTCTTC
CATSRDPSGMLDEQFF
>TRBJ2-1|once|TRBV6-2/TRBV6-3|-
TGTGCCAGCAGTTACCTAGCAAGAGTATACAATGAGCAGTTCTTC
CASSYLARVYNEQFF
>TRBJ2-1|-|TRBV24-1|-
TGTGCCACCAGTGATTCGTTTGCAGTTACATGGAATGAGCAGTTCTTC
CATSDSFAVTWNEQFF
>TRBJ2-1|-|TRBV5-5|-
TGTGCCAGCAGCTTGGAGTCCCAGTATGGTTTCTTC
CASSLESQYGFF
>TRBJ2-3|-|TRBV6-6|-
TGTGCCAGCAGTTCGACGGGGAGCACAGATACGCAGTATTTT
CASSSTGSTDTQYF
>TRBJ2-5|-|TRBV7-2|TRBD2
TGTGCCAGCAGCGTAAGCGGGGGGGCCGGGGAGACCCAGTACTTC
CASSVSGGAGETQYF
>TRBJ2-6|-|TRBV2|TRBD1
TGTGCCAGCAGGAACAGGGGCTCTGGGGCCAACGTCCTGACTTTC
CASRNRGSGANVLTF
>TRBJ1-6|-|TRBV5-1|TRBD1
TGCGCCAGCAGCTCCACAGGGGGCTATAATTCACCCCTCCACTTT
CASSSTGGYNSPLHF
>TRBJ2-5|-|TRBV9|-
TGTGCCAGCAGCGTAGCGGCGGGGCCGAGGGAGACCCAGTACTTC
CASSVAAGPRETQYF
>TRBJ2-7|-|TRBV7-2|-
TGTGCCAGCAGCCTCTCGGGCTACGAGCAGTACTTC
CASSLSGYEQYF
>TRBJ2-1|once|TRBV7-9|TRBD2
TGTGCCAGCAGCCGACTAGCGGGGGGCTACAATGAGCAGTTCTTC
CASSRLAGGYNEQFF
>TRBJ2-7|-|TRBV5-1|TRBD1
TGCGCCAGCAGCTCTCCGGACAGGGTCGGAACCTACGAGCAGTACTTC
CASSSPDRVGTYEQYF
>TRBJ2-3|-|TRBV2|-
TGTGCCAGCAAAACCCGGGAAGGCACAGATACGCAGTATTTT
CASKTREGTDTQYF
>TRBJ1-6|-|TRBV18|-
TGTGCCAGCTCATCCCTCGAGGCGACAGGTCATTCACCCCTCCACTTT
CASSSLEATGHSPLHF
>TRBJ2-1|-|TRBV2|TRBD1
TGTGCCAGCAGTGAAGGGACAGGGTACAATGAGCAGTTCTTC
CASSEGTGYNEQFF
>TRBJ2-7|-|TRBV21-1|-
TGTGCCAGCACACCCCGCGATAGGACTAGCGGGAGCGTGAGCGAGCAGTACTTC
CASTPRDRTSGSVSEQYF
>TRBJ1-6|-|TRBV7-9|-
TGTGCCAGCAGAAGACAGGACTCCTATAATTCACCCCTCCACTTT
CASRRQDSYNSPLHF
>TRBJ2-7|-|TRBV6-5|TRBD2
TGTGCCAGCAGTTGGGGGTGGGGGGGGGACGAGCAGTACTTC
CASSWGWGGDEQYF
>TRBJ2-7|-|TRBV20-1|-
TGCAGTGCTAGGACTATCTACGAGCAGTACTTC
CSARTIYEQYF
>TRBJ2-7|-|TRBV7-9|TRBD2
TGTGCCAGCAGCTTAGGGGACTATAGCTCCTACGAGCAGTACTTC
CASSLGDYSSYEQYF
>TRBJ2-1|once|TRBV10-3|TRBD2
TGTGCCATCAGGGAACCCGGGACTAGCTTCAATGAGCAGTTCTTC
CAIREPGTSFNEQFF
>TRBJ2-5|-|TRBV19|-
TGTGCCAGTAGTATGGAGGGGGGGGAACCCAGGACCCAGTACTTC
CASSMEGGEPRTQYF
>TRBJ2-1|once|TRBV6-1|TRBD2
TGTGCCAGCAGTGAACAGCGGGGCAATGAGCAGTTCTTC
CASSEQRGNEQFF
>TRBJ2-7|-|TRBV12-3/TRBV12-4|-
TGTGCCAGCAGCTTCTCCTACGAGCAGTACTTC
CASSFSYEQYF
>TRBJ2-7|once|TRBV28|-
TGTGCCAGCAGGAGGGCCTACGAGCAGTACTTC
CASRRAYEQYF
>TRBJ2-7|-|TRBV4-1|TRBD1
TGCGCCAGCGGACGGGACAGGGAGTACGAGCAGTACTTC
CASGRDREYEQYF
>TRBJ2-2|-|TRBV5-4|-
TGTGCCAGCAGCTTGAAGTTAAGCTCCGGGGAGCTGTTTTTT
CASSLKLSSGELFF
>TRBJ1-4|-|TRBV6-2/TRBV6-3|TRBD1
TGTGCCAGCAGCCCGGGACAGGGGGCACGTAATGAAAAACTGTTTTTT
CASSPGQGARNEKLFF
>TRBJ1-6|-|TRBV4-3|TRBD1
TGCGCCAGCAGCCAAGATCTTTGGGAGGGGACAGGGTACCAATCCTATAATTCACCCCTCCACTTT
CASSQDLWEGTGYQSYNSPLHF
>TRBJ2-3|-|TRBV21-1|-
TGTGCCAGCAGCAACAGTGGAGCGACAGATACGCAGTATTTT
CASSNSGATDTQYF
>TRBJ2-5|-|TRBV19|TRBD2
TGTGCCAGTAGGGGCGGGACTAGCGGGAGGGAAGAGACCCAGTACTTC
CASRGGTSGREETQYF
>TRBJ1-5|few|TRBV6-2/TRBV6-3|TRBD1
TGTGCCAGCAGTTACTCGACAGGGAATCAGCCCCAGCATTTT
CASSYSTGNQPQHF
>TRBJ2-5|once|TRBV6-6|TRBD2
TGTGCCAGCAGTTCCCCGGTTAGCGGGGGGGGTGAGACCCAGTACTTC
CASSSPVSGGGETQYF
>TRBJ2-1|-|TRBV9|TRBD2
TGTGCCAGCAGCGTAGTTGGACTAGTCGACAATGAGCAGTTCTTC
CASSVVGLVDNEQFF